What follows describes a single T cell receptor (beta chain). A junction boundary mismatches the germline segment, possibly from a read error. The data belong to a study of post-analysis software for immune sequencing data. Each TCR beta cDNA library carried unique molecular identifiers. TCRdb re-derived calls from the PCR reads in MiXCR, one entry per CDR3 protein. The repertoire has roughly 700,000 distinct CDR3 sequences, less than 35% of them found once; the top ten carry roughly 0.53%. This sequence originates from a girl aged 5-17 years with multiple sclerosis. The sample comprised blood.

CDR3 amino acids: CASSLGLARRYNKQFF. CDR3 nucleotides: TGTGCCAGCAGCTTAGGACTAGCGAGACGATACAATAAGCAGTTCTTC. V is TRBV7-2 and J is TRBJ2-1, with 8 bases lining up with TRBD2. In germline, CDR1 is SGHTA, CDR2 FQGNSA. CDR3 size: 16 residues.